The entry below gives a single T cell receptor beta chain sequence along with its context. The antigen is not known. Relative to the germline gene, one junction end is altered; a read error may explain this. This entry comes from a study of post-analysis software for immune sequencing data. Regarding the study as a whole: In patients, TRBV5-6, TRBV5-1 and TRBV20-1 belonged to roughly 5 TRBV segments found more frequently than in controls. Those samples that were prepared in the same batch co-clustered strongly by F measure.

The CDR3 sequence is 15 residues long. Germline V lookup: CDR1 MGHDK, CDR2 SYGVNS. TCR beta cDNA libraries had unique molecular identifiers. TCRdb fed the PCR reads into MiXCR, producing one record per CDR3 protein. The repertoire holds approximately 570,000 distinct CDR3 sequences, with 44% as singletons. Specimen: blood. This chain links TRBV25-1 with TRBJ2-5, with D perhaps assigned TRBD1 or TRBD2 (5 bases each). This clonotype was obtained from a girl aged 5 to 17 with multiple sclerosis. Here the CDR3 reads CAGSETSGSSKTQYF. CDR3 DNA: TGTGCCGGCAGTGAAACATCAGGGAGCTCAAAGACCCAGTACTTC.